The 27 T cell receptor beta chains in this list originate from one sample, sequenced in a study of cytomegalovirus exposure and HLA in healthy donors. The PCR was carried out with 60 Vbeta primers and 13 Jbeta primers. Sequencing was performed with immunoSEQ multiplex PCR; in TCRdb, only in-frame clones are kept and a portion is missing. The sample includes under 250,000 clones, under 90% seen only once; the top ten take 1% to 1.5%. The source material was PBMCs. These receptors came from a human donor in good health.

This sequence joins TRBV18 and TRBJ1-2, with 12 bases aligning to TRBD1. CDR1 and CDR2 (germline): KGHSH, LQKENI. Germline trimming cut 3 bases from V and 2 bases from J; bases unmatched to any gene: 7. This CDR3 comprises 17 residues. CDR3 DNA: TGTGCCAGCTCACCGGGGACAGGGGGCTATATCAACTATGGCTACACCTTC. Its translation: CASSPGTGGYINYGYTF.

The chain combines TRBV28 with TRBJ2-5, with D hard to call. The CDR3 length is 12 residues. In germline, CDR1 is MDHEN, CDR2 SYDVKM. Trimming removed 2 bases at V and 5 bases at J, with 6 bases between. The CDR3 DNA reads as TGTGCCAGCAGTTTAAGCGTCGAGACCCAGTACTTC. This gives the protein CASSLSVETQYF.

CDR3 nucleotides: TGTGCCAGCAGCTTAGCGCGGGTAGCCGGAGAAGAGACCCAGTACTTC. Encoded protein: CASSLARVAGEETQYF. J is TRBJ2-5 and V is TRBV7-8; TRBD2 is a possible D gene (5 bases). Trimming removed 0 bases at V and 3 bases at J, with 14 bases between. The V gene's germline CDR1 is SGHVS and CDR2 FQNEAQ. This CDR3 is 16 amino acids long.

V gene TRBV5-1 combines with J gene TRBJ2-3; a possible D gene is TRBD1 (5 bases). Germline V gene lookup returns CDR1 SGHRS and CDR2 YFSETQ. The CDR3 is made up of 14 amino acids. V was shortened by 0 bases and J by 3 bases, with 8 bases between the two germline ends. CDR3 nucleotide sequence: TGCGCCAGCAGCTTGGGGGGCATGACAGATACGCAGTATTTT. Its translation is CASSLGGMTDTQYF.

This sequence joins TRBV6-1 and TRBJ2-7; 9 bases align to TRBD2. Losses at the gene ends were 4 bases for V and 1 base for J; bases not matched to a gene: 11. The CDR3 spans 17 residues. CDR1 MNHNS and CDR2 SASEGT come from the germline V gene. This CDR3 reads CASSVGREGRMSYEQYF. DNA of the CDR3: TGTGCCAGCAGTGTTGGGCGGGAGGGCCGTATGTCCTACGAGCAGTACTTC.

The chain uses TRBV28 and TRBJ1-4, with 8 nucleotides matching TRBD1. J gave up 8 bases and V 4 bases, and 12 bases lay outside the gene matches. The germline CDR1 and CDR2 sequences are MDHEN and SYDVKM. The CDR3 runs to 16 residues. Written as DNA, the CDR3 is TGTGCCAGCAGTTCCCCAGTGACAGGGGAGGAGGAAAAACTGTTTTTT. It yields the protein CASSSPVTGEEEKLFF.

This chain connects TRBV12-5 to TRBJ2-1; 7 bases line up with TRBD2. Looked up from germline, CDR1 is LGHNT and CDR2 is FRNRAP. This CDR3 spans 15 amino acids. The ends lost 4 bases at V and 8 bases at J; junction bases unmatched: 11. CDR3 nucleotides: TGTGCTAGTGGTTCCGATGCGGGAGTGGTCCATGAGCAGTTCTTC. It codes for CASGSDAGVVHEQFF. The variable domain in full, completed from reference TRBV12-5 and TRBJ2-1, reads DARVTQTPRHKVTEMGQEVTMRCQPILGHNTVFWYRQTMMQGLELLAYFRNRAPLDDSGMPKDRFSAEMPDATLATLKIQPSEPRDSAVYFCASGSDAGVVHEQFFGPGTRLTVL.

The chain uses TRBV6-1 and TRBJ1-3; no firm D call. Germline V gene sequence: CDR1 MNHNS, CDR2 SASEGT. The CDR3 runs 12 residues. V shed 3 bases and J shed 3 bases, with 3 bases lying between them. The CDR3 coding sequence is TGTGCCAGCAGTGATAATGGAAACACCATATATTTT. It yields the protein CASSDNGNTIYF.

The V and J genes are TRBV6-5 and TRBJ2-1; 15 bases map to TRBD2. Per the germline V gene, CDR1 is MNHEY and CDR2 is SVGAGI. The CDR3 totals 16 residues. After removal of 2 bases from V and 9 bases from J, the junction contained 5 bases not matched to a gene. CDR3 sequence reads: CASSYPRTSGRVEQFF. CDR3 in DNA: TGTGCCAGCAGTTACCCCCGGACTAGCGGGAGGGTTGAGCAGTTCTTC.

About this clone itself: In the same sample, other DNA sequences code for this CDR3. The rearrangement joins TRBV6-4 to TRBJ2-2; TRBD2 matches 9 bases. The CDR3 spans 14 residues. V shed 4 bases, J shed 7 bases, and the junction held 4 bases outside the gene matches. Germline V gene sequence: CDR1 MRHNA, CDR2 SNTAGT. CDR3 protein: CASSVAGENGELFF. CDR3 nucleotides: TGTGCCAGCAGTGTAGCGGGAGAGAACGGGGAGCTGTTTTTT.

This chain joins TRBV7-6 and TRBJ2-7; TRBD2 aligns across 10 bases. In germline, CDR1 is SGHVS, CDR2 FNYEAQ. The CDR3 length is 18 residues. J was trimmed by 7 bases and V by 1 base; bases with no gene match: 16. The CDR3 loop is CASSLDGGTSAFPGEQYF. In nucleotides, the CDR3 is TGTGCCAGCAGCTTAGACGGAGGGACTAGCGCGTTTCCGGGGGAGCAGTACTTC.

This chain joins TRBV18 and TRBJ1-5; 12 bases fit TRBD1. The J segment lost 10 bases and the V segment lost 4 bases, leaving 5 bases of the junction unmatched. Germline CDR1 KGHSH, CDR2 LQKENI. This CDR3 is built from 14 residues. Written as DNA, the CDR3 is TGTGCCAGCTCACAGGGACAGGGGGCGAAACCCCAGCATTTT. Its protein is CASSQGQGAKPQHF.

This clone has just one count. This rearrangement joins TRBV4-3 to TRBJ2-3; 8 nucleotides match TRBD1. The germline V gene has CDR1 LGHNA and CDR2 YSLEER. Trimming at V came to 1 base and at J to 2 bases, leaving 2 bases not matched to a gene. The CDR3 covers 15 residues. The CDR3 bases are TGCGCCAGCAGCCAAGGGACAGGGCACACAGATACGCAGTATTTT. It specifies CASSQGTGHTDTQYF.

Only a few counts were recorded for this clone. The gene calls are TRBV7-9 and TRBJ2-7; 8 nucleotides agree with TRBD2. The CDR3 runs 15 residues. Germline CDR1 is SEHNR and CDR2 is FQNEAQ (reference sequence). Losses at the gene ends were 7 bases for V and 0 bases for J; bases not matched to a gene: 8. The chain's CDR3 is CASNLAGHPSYEQYF. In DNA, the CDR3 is TGTGCCAGCAACCTAGCGGGCCACCCCTCCTACGAGCAGTACTTC.

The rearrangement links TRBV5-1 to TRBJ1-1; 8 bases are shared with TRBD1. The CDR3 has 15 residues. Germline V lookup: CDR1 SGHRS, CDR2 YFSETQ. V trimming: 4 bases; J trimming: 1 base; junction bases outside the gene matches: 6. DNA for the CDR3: TGCGCCAGCAGCACGGAGACAGGGGCGAACACTGAAGCTTTCTTT. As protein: CASSTETGANTEAFF.

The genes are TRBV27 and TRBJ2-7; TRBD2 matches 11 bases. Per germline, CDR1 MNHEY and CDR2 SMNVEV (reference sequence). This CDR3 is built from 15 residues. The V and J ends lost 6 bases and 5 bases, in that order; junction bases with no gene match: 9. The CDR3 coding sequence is TGTGCCAGCAGACGCGGACTAGCGGGTTACCACGAGCAGTACTTC. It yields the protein CASRRGLAGYHEQYF.

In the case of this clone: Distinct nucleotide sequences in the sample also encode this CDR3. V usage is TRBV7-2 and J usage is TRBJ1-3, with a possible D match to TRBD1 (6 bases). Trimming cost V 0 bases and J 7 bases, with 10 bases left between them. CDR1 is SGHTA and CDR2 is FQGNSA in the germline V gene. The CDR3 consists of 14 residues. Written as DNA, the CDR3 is TGTGCCAGCAGCTTAGCTGGGGGCGGGAACACCATATATTTT. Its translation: CASSLAGGGNTIYF.

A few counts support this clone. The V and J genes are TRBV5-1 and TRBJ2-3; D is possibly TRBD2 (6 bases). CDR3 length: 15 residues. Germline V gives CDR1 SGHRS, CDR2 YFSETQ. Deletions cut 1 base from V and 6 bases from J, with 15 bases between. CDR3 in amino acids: CASSLSGEVWDTQYF. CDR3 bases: TGCGCCAGCAGCTTGTCGGGAGAAGTTTGGGATACGCAGTATTTT.

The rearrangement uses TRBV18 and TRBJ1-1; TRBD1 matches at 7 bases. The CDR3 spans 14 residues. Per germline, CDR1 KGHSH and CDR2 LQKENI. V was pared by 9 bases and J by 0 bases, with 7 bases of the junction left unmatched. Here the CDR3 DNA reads TGTGCCAGTACTAGGGACAGCATGAACACTGAAGCTTTCTTT. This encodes CASTRDSMNTEAFF.

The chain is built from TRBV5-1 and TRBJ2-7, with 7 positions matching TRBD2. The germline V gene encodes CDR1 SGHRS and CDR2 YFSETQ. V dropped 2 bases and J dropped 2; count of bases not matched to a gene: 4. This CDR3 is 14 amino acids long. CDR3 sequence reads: CASSFIGRTYEQYF. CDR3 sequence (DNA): TGCGCCAGCAGCTTCATCGGGAGGACCTACGAGCAGTACTTC.

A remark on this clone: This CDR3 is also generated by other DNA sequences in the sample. The DNA for the CDR3 is TGTGCCAGCAGCGTAGGCCAGGGGGGATACGAGCAGTACTTC. Translation gives CASSVGQGGYEQYF. This chain uses TRBV9 with TRBJ2-7, with D tentatively TRBD1 (7 bases). Germline CDR1 reads SGDLS; CDR2 reads YYNGEE. The CDR3 is 14 amino acids. The V and J ends lost 0 bases and 4 bases respectively, with 11 bases between them.

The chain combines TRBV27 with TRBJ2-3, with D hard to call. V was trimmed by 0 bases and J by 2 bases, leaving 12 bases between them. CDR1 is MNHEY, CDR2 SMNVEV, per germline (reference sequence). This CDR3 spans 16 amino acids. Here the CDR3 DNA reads TGTGCCAGCAGTTTATCAGAGGTCAGCCTCACAGATACGCAGTATTTT. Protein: CASSLSEVSLTDTQYF.

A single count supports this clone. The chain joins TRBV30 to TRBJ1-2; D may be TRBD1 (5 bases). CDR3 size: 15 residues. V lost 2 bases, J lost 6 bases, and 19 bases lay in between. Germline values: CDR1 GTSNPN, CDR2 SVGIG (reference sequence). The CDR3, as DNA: TGTGCCTGGAGTCCCCCCGAGGCAGGGTTGGATGGCTACACCTTC. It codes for CAWSPPEAGLDGYTF.

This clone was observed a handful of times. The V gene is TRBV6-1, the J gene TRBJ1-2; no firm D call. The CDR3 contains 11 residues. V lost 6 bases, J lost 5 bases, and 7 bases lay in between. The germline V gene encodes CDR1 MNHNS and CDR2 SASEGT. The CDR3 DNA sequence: TGTGCCAGCAGGGCGGCTTATGGCTACACCTTC. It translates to CASRAAYGYTF.

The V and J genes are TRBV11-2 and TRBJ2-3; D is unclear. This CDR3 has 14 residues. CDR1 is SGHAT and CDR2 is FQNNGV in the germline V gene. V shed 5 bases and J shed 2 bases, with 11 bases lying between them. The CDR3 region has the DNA TGTGCCAGCAGCCGAGTTCTTACCACAGATACGCAGTATTTT. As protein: CASSRVLTTDTQYF.

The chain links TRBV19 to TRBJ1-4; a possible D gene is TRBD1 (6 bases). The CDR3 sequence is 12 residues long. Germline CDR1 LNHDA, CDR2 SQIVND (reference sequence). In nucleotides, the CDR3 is TGTGTCTCACAGGGTTACGGAGGAAAACTGTTTTTT. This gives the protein CVSQGYGGKLFF.

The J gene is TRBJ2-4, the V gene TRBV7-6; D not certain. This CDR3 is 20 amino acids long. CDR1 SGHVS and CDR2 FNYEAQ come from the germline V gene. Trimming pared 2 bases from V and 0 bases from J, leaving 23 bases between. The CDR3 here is CASSLYPLRYLRIAKNIQYF. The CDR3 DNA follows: TGTGCCAGCAGCTTATACCCTTTGCGATATCTTCGAATAGCCAAAAACATTCAGTACTTC.